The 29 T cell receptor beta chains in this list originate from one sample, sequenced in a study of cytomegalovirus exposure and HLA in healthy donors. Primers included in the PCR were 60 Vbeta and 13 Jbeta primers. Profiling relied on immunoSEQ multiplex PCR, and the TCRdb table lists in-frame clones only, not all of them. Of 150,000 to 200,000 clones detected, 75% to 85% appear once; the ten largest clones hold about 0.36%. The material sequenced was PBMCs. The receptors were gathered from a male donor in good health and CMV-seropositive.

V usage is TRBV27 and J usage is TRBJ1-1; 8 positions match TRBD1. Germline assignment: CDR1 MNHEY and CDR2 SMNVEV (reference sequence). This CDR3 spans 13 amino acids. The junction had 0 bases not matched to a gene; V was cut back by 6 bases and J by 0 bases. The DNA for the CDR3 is TGTGCCAGCAGGGGACAGGTGAACACTGAAGCTTTCTTT. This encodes CASRGQVNTEAFF.

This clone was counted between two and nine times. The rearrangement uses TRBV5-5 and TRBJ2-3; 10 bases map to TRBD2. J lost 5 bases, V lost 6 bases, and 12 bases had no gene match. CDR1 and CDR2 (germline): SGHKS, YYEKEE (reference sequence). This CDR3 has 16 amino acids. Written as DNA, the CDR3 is TGTGCCAGCACCGAGGCCCTAGCGGGAGTTGGAGATACGCAGTATTTT. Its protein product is CASTEALAGVGDTQYF.

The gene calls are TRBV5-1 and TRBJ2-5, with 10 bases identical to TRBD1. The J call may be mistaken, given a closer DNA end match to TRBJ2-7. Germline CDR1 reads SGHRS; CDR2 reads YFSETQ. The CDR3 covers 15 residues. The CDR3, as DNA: TGCGCCAGCAGCTTGGCCGGGACAGGGGCCTACGAGCAGTACTTC. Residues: CASSLAGTGAYEQYF.

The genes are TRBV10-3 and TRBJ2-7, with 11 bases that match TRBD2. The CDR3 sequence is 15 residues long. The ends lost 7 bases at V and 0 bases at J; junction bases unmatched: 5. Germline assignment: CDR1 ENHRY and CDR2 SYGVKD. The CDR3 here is CAIIKTSGNSYEQYF. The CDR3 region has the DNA TGTGCCATCATTAAGACTAGCGGGAACTCCTACGAGCAGTACTTC.

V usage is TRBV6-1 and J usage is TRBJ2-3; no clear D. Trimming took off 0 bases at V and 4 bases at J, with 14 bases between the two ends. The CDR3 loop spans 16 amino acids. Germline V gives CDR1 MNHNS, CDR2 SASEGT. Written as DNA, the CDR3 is TGTGCCAGCAGTGAAGCGCCTAACTCTTATCCAGATACGCAGTATTTT. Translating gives CASSEAPNSYPDTQYF.

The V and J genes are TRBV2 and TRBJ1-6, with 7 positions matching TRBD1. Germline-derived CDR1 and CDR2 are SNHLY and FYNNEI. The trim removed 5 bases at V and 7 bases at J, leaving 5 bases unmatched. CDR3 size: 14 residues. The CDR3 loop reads CASSRQGGNSPLHF. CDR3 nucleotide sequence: TGTGCCAGCAGTCGACAGGGCGGGAATTCACCCCTCCACTTT.

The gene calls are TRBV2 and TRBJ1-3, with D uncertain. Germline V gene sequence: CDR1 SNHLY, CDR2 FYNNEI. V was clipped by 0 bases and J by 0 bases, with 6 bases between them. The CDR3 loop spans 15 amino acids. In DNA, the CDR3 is TGTGCCAGCAGTGAAGCCTCCTCCTCTGGAAACACCATATATTTT. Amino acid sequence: CASSEASSSGNTIYF.

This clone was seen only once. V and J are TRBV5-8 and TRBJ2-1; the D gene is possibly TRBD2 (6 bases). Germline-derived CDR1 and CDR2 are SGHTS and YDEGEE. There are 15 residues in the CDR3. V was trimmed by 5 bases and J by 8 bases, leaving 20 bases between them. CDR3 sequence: CASSSPGLWVHEQFF. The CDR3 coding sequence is TGTGCCAGCAGTTCTCCGGGACTGTGGGTCCATGAGCAGTTCTTC.

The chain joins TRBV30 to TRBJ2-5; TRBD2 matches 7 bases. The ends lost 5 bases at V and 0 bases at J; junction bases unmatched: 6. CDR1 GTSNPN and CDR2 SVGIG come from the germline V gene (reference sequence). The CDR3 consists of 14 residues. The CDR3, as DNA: TGTGCCTGGTCCGGGACTATCTACCAAGAGACCCAGTACTTC. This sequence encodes CAWSGTIYQETQYF.

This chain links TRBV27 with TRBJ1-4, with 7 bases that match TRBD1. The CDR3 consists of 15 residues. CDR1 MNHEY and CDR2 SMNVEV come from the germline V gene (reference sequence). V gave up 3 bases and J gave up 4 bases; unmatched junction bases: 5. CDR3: CASSLASGGNEKLFF. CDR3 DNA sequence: TGTGCCAGCAGTTTGGCGTCAGGGGGTAATGAAAAACTGTTTTTT.

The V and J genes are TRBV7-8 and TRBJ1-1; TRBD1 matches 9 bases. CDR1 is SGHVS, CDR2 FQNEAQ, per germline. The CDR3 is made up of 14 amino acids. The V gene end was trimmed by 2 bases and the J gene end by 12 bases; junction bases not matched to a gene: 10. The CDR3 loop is CASSLSRDRVKPFF. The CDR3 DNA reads TGTGCCAGCAGCTTATCCAGGGACAGGGTAAAACCTTTCTTT.

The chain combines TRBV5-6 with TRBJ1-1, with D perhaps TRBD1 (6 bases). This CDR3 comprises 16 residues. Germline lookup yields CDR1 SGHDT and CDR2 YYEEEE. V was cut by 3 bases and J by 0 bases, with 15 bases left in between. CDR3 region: CASSSDRGSLNTEAFF. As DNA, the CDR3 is TGTGCCAGCAGCTCGGACAGAGGTTCTTTGAACACTGAAGCTTTCTTT.

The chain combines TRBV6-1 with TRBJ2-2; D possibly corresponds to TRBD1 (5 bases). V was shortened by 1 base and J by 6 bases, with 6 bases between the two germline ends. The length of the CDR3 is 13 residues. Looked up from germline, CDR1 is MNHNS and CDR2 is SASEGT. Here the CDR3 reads CASSEVGAGELFF. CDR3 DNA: TGTGCCAGCAGTGAAGTAGGGGCCGGGGAGCTGTTTTTT.

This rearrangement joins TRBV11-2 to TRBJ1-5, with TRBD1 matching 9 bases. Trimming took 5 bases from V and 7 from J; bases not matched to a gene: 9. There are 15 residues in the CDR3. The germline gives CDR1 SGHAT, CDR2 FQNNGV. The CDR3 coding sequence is TGTGCCAGCAGCGCTCAGGGACAGGGAAAACAGCCCCAGCATTTT. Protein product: CASSAQGQGKQPQHF.

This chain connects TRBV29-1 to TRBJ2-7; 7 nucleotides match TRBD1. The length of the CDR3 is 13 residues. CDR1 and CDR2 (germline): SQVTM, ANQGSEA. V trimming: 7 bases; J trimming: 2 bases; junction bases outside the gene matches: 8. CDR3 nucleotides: TGCAGCGGACAGGGAGAAAAGGCCTACGAGCAGTACTTC. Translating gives CSGQGEKAYEQYF.

The CDR3 here is CASSPQGLAGRYEQYF. CDR3 nucleotides: TGTGCCAGCTCACCACAGGGACTAGCGGGGAGGTACGAGCAGTACTTC. The gene calls are TRBV18 and TRBJ2-7, with 13 bases fitting TRBD2. The CDR3 runs 16 residues. V lost 1 base, J lost 4 bases, and 4 bases stayed unmatched. Germline CDR1 and CDR2: KGHSH and LQKENI.

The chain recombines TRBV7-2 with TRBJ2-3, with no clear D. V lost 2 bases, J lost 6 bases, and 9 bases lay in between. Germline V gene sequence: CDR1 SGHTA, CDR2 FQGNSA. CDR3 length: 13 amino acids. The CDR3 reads CASSLYRSDTQYF. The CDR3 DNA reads TGTGCCAGCAGCTTATACCGGTCCGATACGCAGTATTTT.

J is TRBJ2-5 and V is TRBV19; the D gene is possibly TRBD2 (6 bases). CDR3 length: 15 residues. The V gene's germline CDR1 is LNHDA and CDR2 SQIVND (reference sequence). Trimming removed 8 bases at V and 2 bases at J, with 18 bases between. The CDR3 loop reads CASGLVADKQETQYF. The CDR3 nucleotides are TGTGCCAGTGGGCTGGTAGCGGACAAACAAGAGACCCAGTACTTC.

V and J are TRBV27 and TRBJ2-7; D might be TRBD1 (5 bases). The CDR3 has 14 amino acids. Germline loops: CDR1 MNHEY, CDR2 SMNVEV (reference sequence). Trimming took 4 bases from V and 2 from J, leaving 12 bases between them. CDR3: CASSSDRKPYEQYF. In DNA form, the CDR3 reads TGTGCCAGCAGTTCCGACAGAAAACCCTACGAGCAGTACTTC.

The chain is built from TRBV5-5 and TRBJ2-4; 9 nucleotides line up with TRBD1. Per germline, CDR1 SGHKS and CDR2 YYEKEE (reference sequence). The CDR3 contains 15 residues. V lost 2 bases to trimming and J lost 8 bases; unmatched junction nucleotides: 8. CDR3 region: CASSLMGQGLHIQYF. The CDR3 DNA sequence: TGTGCCAGCAGCTTAATGGGACAGGGACTGCACATTCAGTACTTC.

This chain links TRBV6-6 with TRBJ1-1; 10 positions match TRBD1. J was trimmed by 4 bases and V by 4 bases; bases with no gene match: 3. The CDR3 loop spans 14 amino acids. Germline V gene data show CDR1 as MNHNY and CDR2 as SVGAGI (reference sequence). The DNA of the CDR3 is TGTGCCAGCAGTTTCGGGACAGGGGCCACTGAAGCTTTCTTT. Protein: CASSFGTGATEAFF.

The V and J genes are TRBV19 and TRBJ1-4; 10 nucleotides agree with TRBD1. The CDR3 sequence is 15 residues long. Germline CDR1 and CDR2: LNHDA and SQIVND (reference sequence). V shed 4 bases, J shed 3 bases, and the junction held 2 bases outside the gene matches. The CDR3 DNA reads TGTGCCAGTAGTAAAGGACAGGGGGCTAATGAAAAACTGTTTTTT. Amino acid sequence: CASSKGQGANEKLFF.

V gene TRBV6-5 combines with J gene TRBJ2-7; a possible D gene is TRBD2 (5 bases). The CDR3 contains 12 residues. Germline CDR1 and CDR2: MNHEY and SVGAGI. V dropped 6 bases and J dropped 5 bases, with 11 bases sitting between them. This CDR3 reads CASRRGRDEQYF. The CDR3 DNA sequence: TGTGCCAGCAGACGGGGAAGGGACGAGCAGTACTTC.

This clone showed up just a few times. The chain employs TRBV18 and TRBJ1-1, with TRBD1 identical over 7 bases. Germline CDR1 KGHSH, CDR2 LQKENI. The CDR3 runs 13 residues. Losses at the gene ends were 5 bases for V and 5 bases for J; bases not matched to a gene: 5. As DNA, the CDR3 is TGTGCCAGCTCAGCGACAGGGAGGACTGAAGCTTTCTTT. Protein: CASSATGRTEAFF. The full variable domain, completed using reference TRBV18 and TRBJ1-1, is NAGVMQNPRHLVRRRGQEARLRCSPMKGHSHVYWYRQLPEEGLKFMVYLQKENIIDESGMPKERFSAEFPKEGPSILRIQQVVRGDSAAYFCASSATGRTEAFFGQGTRLTVV.

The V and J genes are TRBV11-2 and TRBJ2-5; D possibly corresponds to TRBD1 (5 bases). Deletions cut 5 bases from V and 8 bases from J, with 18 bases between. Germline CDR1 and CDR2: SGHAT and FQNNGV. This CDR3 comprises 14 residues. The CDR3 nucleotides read TGTGCCAGCAGCCTTGACAGCCAAGAGATTACCCAGTACTTC. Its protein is CASSLDSQEITQYF.

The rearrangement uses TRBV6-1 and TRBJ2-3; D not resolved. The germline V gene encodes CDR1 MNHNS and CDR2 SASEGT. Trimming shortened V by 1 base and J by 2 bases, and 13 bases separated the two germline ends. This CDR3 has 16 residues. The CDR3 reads CASSEGPSAYTDTQYF. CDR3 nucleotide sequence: TGTGCCAGCAGTGAAGGCCCCTCAGCGTACACAGATACGCAGTATTTT.

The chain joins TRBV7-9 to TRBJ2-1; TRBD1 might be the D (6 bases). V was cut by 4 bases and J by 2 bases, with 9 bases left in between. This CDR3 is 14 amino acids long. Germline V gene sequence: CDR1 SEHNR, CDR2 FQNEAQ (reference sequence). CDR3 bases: TGTGCCAGCAGCTCGAGGACAGCCTACAATGAGCAGTTCTTC. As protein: CASSSRTAYNEQFF.

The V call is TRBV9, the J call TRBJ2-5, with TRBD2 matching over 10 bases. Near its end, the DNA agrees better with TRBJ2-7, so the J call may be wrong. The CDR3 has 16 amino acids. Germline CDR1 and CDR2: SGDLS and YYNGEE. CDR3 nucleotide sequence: TGTGCCAGCAGCGTAGATTTAGCGGGGGGCTCGTACGAGCAGTACTTC. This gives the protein CASSVDLAGGSYEQYF.

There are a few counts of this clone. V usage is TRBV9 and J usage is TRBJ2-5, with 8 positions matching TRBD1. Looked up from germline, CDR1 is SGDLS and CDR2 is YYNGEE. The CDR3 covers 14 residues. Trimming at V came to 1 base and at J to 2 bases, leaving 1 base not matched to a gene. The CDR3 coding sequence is TGTGCCAGCAGCGTACACAGGGGGCAAGAGACCCAGTACTTC. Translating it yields CASSVHRGQETQYF.